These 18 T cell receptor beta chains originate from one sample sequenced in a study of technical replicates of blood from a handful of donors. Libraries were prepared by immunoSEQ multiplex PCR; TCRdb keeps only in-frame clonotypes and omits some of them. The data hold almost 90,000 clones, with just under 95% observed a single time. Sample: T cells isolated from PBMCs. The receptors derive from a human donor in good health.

Here the CDR3 reads CASSRSSGSADTQYF. In nucleotides, the CDR3 is TGCGCCAGCAGCCGAAGCAGCGGGAGTGCGGATACGCAGTATTTT. The V gene is TRBV5-1, the J gene TRBJ2-3, with TRBD2 identical over 8 bases. Germline CDR1 and CDR2: SGHRS and YFSETQ. The J segment lost 6 bases and the V segment lost 4 bases, leaving 10 bases of the junction unmatched. This CDR3 comprises 15 residues.

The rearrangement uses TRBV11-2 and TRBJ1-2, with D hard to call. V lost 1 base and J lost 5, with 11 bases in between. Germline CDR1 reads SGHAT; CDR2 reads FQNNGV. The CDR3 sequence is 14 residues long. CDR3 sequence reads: CASSLGRRGYGYTF. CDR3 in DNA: TGTGCCAGCAGCTTAGGTCGGAGAGGTTATGGCTACACCTTC.

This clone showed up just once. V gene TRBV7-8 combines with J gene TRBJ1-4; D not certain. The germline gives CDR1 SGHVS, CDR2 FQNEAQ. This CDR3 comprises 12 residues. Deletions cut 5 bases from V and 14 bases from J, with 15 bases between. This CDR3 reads CASSPIEAGLFF. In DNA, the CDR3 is TGTGCCAGCAGCCCTATTGAGGCCGGGCTGTTTTTT.

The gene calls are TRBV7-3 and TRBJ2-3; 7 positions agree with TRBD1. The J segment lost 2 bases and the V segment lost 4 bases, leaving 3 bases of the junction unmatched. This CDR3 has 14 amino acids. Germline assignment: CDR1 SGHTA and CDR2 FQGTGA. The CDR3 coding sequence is TGTGCCAGCAGCTCGGGACAGTACACAGATACGCAGTATTTT. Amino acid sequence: CASSSGQYTDTQYF.

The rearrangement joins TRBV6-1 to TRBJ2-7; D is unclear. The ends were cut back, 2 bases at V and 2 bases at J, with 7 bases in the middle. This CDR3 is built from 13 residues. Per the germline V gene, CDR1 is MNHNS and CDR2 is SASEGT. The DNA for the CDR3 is TGTGCCAGCAGTGAAAGGCGGACCTACGAGCAGTACTTC. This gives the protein CASSERRTYEQYF.

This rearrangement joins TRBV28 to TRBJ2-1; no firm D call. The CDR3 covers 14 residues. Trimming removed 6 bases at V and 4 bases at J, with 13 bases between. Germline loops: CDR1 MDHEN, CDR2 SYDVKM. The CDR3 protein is CASSPSQQYNEQFF. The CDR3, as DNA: TGTGCCAGCAGCCCGTCACAGCAATACAATGAGCAGTTCTTC.

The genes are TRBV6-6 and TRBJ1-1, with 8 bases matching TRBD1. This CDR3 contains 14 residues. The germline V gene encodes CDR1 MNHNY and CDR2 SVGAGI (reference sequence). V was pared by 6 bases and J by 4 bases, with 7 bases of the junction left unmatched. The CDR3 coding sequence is TGTGCCAGCAGAATGGACAGGGTGAGCACTGAAGCTTTCTTT. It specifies CASRMDRVSTEAFF.

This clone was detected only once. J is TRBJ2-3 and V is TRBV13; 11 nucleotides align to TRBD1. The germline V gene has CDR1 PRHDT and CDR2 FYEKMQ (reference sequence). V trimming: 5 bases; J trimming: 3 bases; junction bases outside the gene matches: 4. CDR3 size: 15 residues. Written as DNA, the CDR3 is TGTGCCAGCAGCCCAGGACAGGGGGCTACAGATACGCAGTATTTT. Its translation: CASSPGQGATDTQYF.

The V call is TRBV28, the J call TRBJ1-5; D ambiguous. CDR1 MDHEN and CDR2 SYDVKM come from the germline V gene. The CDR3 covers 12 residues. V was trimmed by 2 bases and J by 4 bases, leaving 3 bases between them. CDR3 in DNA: TGTGCCAGCAGTTTACAAAATCAGCCCCAGCATTTT. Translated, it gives CASSLQNQPQHF. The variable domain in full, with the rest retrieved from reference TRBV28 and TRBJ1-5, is DVKVTQSSRYLVKRTGEKVFLECVQDMDHENMFWYRQDPGLGLRLIYFSYDVKMKEKGDIPEGYSVSREKKERFSLILESASTNQTSMYLCASSLQNQPQHFGDGTRLSIL.

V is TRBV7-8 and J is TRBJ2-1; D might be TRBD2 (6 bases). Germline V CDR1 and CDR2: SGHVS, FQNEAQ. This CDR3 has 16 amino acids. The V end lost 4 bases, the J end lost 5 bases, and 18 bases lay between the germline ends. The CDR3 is CASSSTLTRRDNEQFF. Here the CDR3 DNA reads TGTGCCAGCAGCTCGACTCTAACTAGGAGGGACAATGAGCAGTTCTTC.

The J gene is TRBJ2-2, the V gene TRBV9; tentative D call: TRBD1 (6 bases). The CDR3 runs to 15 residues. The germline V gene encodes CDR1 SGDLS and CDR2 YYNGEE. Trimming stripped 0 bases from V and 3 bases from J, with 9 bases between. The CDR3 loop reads CASSVGTAYTGELFF. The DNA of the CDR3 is TGTGCCAGCAGCGTAGGGACAGCTTACACCGGGGAGCTGTTTTTT.

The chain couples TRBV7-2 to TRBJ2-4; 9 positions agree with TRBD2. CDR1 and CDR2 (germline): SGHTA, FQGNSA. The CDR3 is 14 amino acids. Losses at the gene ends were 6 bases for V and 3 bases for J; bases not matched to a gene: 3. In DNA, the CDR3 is TGTGCCAGCAGGGCTAGCGGGGTCAAAAACATTCAGTACTTC. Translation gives CASRASGVKNIQYF.

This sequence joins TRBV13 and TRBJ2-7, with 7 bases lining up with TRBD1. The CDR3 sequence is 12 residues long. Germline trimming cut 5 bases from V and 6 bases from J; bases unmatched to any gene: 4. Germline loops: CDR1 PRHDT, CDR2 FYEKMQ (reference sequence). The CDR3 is CASSLQGLEQYF. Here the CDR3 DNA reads TGTGCCAGCAGCCTACAGGGGCTCGAGCAGTACTTC. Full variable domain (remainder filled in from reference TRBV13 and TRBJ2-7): AAGVIQSPRHLIKEKRETATLKCYPIPRHDTVYWYQQGPGQDPQFLISFYEKMQSDKGSIPDRFSAQQFSDYHSELNMSSLELGDSALYFCASSLQGLEQYFGPGTRLTVT.

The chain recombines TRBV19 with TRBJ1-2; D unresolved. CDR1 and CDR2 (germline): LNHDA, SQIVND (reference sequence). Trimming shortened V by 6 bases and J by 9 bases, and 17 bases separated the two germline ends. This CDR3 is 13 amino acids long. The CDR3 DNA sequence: TGTGCCAGTAGCCCCGTTGATCGGGTCAGCTACACCTTC. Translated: CASSPVDRVSYTF.

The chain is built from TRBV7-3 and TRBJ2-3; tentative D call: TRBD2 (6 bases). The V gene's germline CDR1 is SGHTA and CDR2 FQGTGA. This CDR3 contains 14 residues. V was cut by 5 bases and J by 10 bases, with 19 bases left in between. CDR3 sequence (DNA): TGTGCCAGCAGCCCTGGAGGACTATTCTCCCCGCAGTATTTT. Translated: CASSPGGLFSPQYF. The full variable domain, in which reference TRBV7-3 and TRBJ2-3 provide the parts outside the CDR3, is GAGVSQTPSNKVTEKGKYVELRCDPISGHTALYWYRQSLGQGPEFLIYFQGTGAADDSGLPNDRFFAVRPEGSVSTLKIQRTERGDSAVYLCASSPGGLFSPQYFGPGTRLTVL.

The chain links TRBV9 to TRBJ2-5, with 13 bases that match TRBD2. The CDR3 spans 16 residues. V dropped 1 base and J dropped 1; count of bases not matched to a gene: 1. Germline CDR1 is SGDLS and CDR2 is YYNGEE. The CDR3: CASSVRTSGGQETQYF. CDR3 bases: TGTGCCAGCAGCGTAAGGACTAGCGGGGGCCAAGAGACCCAGTACTTC.

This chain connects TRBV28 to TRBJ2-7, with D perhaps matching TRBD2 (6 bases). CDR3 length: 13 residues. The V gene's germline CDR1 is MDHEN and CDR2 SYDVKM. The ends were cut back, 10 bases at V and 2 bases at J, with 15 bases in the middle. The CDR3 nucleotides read TGTGCCACAAGTAAGCGGGCTGCCTACGAGCAGTACTTC. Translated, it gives CATSKRAAYEQYF.

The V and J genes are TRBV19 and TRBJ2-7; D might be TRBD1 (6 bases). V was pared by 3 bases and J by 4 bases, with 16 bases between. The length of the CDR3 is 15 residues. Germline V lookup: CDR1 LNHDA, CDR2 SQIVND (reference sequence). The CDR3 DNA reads TGTGCCAGTAGTATGGCCAGGGGATTAGTGTACGAGCAGTACTTC. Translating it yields CASSMARGLVYEQYF.